The next 32 T cell receptor beta chains were all read from a single sample in a study. TCRdb redid the calling of the 5' RACE reads with MiXCR, one entry per CDR3 protein. The sample includes about 57,000 distinct CDR3 sequences, approximately 26% of them seen just once. The sorted Tregs were CD4+CD25+CD127-/low cells. Source material: tumor-infiltrating Tregs sorted from the breast tumor. These receptors originate from a female donor with breast cancer.

The V and J genes are TRBV3-1 and TRBJ2-3, with D maybe TRBD2 (6 bases). Germline V gives CDR1 LGHDT, CDR2 YNNKEL (reference sequence). This CDR3 has 14 residues. The ends were cut back, 4 bases at V and 2 bases at J, with 10 bases in the middle. CDR3 bases: TGTGCCAGCAGCCCCAGGACTAACACAGATACGCAGTATTTT. Encoded protein: CASSPRTNTDTQYF.

This chain links TRBV12-3 or TRBV12-4 with TRBJ1-5, with 10 bases that match TRBD1. J gave up 8 bases and V 6 bases, and 19 bases lay outside the gene matches. The CDR3 is 18 residues long. The CDR3 reads CASSQVGLTGGILEPQHF. The DNA of the CDR3 is TGTGCCAGCAGCCAGGTGGGGTTGACAGGGGGCATCTTGGAGCCCCAGCATTTT.

The chain couples TRBV4-2 to TRBJ1-2; D gene uncertain. The CDR3 length is 15 residues. Germline CDR1 and CDR2: LGHNA and YNFKEQ. Trimming shortened V by 1 base and J by 8 bases, and 17 bases separated the two germline ends. The CDR3: CASSQGVTRHGGYTF. CDR3 bases: TGTGCCAGCAGCCAAGGCGTAACGAGGCATGGCGGCTACACCTTC.

As to this clonotype: This may stem from a read error, because a much larger clone lies one nucleotide away. V gene TRBV20-1 combines with J gene TRBJ2-3, with 7 bases lining up with TRBD1. The V segment lost 6 bases and the J segment 4 bases; nucleotides outside the gene matches: 16. Germline CDR1 and CDR2: DFQATT and SNEGSKA (reference sequence). CDR3 length equals 16 residues. The CDR3 DNA reads as TGCAGTGCCCCAAATCCCATAAGCCAGGGGGCAGATACGCAGTATTTT. Amino acid sequence: CSAPNPISQGADTQYF.

Comment on this clonotype: Sequence at one end of the junction differs from germline and may be a read error. The chain uses TRBV7-9 and TRBJ2-5; 9 nucleotides match TRBD1. Germline loops: CDR1 SEHNR, CDR2 FQNEAQ (reference sequence). This CDR3 region has 15 residues. The CDR3 protein is CASSIWTGDQGTQYF. The CDR3 DNA follows: TGTGCCAGCAGCATCTGGACAGGGGACCAAGGGACCCAGTACTTC.

This clonotype was picked up many times. This chain links TRBV12-3 or TRBV12-4 with TRBJ1-1; D is uncertain. The CDR3 loop spans 13 amino acids. V was pared by 2 bases and J by 7 bases, with 11 bases between. CDR3 sequence (DNA): TGTGCCAGCAGTTTACTCGAGGGCCTTGAAGCTTTCTTT. Its translation: CASSLLEGLEAFF.

This chain connects TRBV6-1 to TRBJ2-7; D might be TRBD2 (5 bases). This CDR3 spans 15 amino acids. Trimming took off 4 bases at V and 0 bases at J, with 13 bases between the two ends. From germline, CDR1 is MNHNS and CDR2 SASEGT. The CDR3 reads CASSVNRLSSYEQYF. In DNA, the CDR3 is TGTGCCAGCAGTGTTAACCGACTAAGCTCCTACGAGCAGTACTTC.

The chain recombines TRBV5-1 with TRBJ2-7; 9 bases match TRBD2. With V trimmed by 8 bases and J by 2 bases, 8 bases remained unmatched. The CDR3 spans 14 residues. The germline V gene has CDR1 SGHRS and CDR2 YFSETQ. The CDR3 loop is CARRLAEETYEQYF. The CDR3 DNA follows: TGCGCCAGGAGACTAGCGGAGGAGACCTACGAGCAGTACTTC.

This clonotype has only a few counts. The genes are TRBV7-2 and TRBJ2-5; 7 bases match TRBD1. This CDR3 contains 15 residues. J was trimmed by 3 bases and V by 3 bases; bases with no gene match: 7. CDR1 is SGHTA, CDR2 FQGNSA, per germline. Here the CDR3 DNA reads TGTGCCAGCAGCTTGCAGACAGGGTTTAAAGAGACCCAGTACTTC. This sequence encodes CASSLQTGFKETQYF.

The table lists this clonotype with a few counts. V and J are TRBV27 and TRBJ1-5, with unresolved D. In germline, CDR1 is MNHEY, CDR2 SMNVEV (reference sequence). This CDR3 has 14 amino acids. V lost 5 bases to trimming and J lost 0 bases, with 8 bases between them. The CDR3 nucleotides are TGTGCCAGCAGTCTCAGTTATAGCAATCAGCCCCAGCATTTT. Residues: CASSLSYSNQPQHF.

Many counts were recorded for this clonotype. The rearrangement uses TRBV5-1 and TRBJ2-5; 7 nucleotides match TRBD2. Per the germline V gene, CDR1 is SGHRS and CDR2 is YFSETQ. The V and J ends lost 0 bases and 5 bases, in that order; junction bases with no gene match: 7. The CDR3 contains 15 residues. The CDR3 is CASSLAAGERETQYF. CDR3 DNA: TGCGCCAGCAGCTTGGCGGCGGGAGAGAGGGAGACCCAGTACTTC.

The sample holds a few counts of this clonotype. V and J are TRBV7-8 and TRBJ1-2; 7 bases are shared with TRBD1. The trim removed 0 bases at V and 2 bases at J, leaving 0 bases unmatched. The CDR3 has 14 residues. CDR1 is SGHVS, CDR2 FQNEAQ, per germline. CDR3 nucleotide sequence: TGTGCCAGCAGCTTAGCGGGACAGAACTATGGCTACACCTTC. It yields the protein CASSLAGQNYGYTF.

This clonotype was picked up a small number of times. Here the CDR3 reads CASSYLLAGGKQETQYF. The CDR3 coding sequence is TGTGCCAGCAGTTACCTCCTAGCGGGGGGTAAGCAAGAGACCCAGTACTTC. This chain links TRBV6-2 or TRBV6-3 with TRBJ2-5, with 11 positions matching TRBD2. Germline V gene data show CDR1 as MNHEY and CDR2 as SVGEGT. This CDR3 spans 17 amino acids. V lost 2 bases, J lost 2 bases, and 7 bases stayed unmatched.

This clonotype appeared a few times. This chain links TRBV4-3 with TRBJ1-1; D unresolved. Between the trimmed V and J ends, which lost 4 bases and 5 bases, there was a span of 14 bases. This CDR3 is 14 amino acids long. Germline V CDR1 and CDR2: LGHNA, YSLEER. CDR3 coding DNA: TGCGCCAGCAGCCGGCAGGCGCGGGGAACTGAAGCTTTCTTT. Translating it yields CASSRQARGTEAFF.

This chain joins TRBV30 and TRBJ1-4, with 9 bases fitting TRBD1. The CDR3 spans 14 residues. The germline V gene encodes CDR1 GTSNPN and CDR2 SVGIG (reference sequence). Germline trimming cut 3 bases from V and 8 bases from J; bases unmatched to any gene: 7. The CDR3, as DNA: TGTGCCTGGAGCCCGGGACAGGGAGAAGAAAAACTGTTTTTT. Protein sequence: CAWSPGQGEEKLFF.

The CDR3 DNA reads TGCAGTGCTAGCCGGGACAGTGGAACCTTCTATGGCTACACCTTC. It encodes CSASRDSGTFYGYTF. The V and J genes are TRBV20-1 and TRBJ1-2, with TRBD1 identical over 7 bases. CDR1 is DFQATT, CDR2 SNEGSKA, per germline (reference sequence). Germline trimming cut 3 bases from V and 4 bases from J; bases unmatched to any gene: 11. This CDR3 has 15 amino acids.

For this clonotype: This could be a read error, since a much larger clone is one nucleotide away. The chain has TRBV5-1 and TRBJ2-1, with D possibly TRBD2 on 6 matching bases. The DNA end is more similar to TRBJ2-7, so the J call may be wrong. Germline lookup yields CDR1 SGHRS and CDR2 YFSETQ. The CDR3 extends over 14 amino acids. The CDR3 bases are TGCGCCAGCAGCCTCTCGGACTATCCGGCTGAGCAGTACTTC. Translation gives CASSLSDYPAEQYF.

Comments on this clonotype: Since a much larger clone is just one base distant, this may be a read error. The V call is TRBV5-1, the J call TRBJ2-5; the D is unclear. Germline V lookup: CDR1 SGHRS, CDR2 YFSETQ. This CDR3 has 15 residues. DNA of the CDR3: TGCGCCGGCAGCTTGGGTTGGGATGTACAAGAGACCCAGTACTTC. This codes for CAGSLGWDVQETQYF.

In this sample, this clonotype turned up a few times. The CDR3 DNA follows: TGCAGTGCTAGAGGCCTCCGGGGGATTAATGAGCAGTTCTTC. This sequence encodes CSARGLRGINEQFF. The chain couples TRBV20-1 to TRBJ2-1, with D perhaps TRBD2 (6 bases). The CDR3 is 14 amino acids. Germline V gene lookup returns CDR1 DFQATT and CDR2 SNEGSKA (reference sequence). The V and J ends lost 1 base and 7 bases respectively, with 14 bases between them.

This clonotype was detected many times. The chain joins TRBV9 to TRBJ2-1; D not certain. This CDR3 contains 12 residues. V lost 0 bases and J lost 9, with 7 bases in between. Germline-derived CDR1 and CDR2 are SGDLS and YYNGEE. CDR3: CASSVDYGEQFF. The DNA of the CDR3 is TGTGCCAGCAGCGTAGATTATGGTGAGCAGTTCTTC.

This clonotype has more than one count but fewer than ten. This chain joins TRBV11-1 and TRBJ1-2; 7 bases agree with TRBD1. V shed 4 bases and J 3 bases; nucleotides not matched to a gene: 14. The CDR3 loop spans 17 amino acids. Germline V gives CDR1 SGHAT, CDR2 FQDESV (reference sequence). The DNA for the CDR3 is TGTGCCAGCAGCTCCACCCCGCCCCCTACAGGGGACTATGGCTACACCTTC. It translates to CASSSTPPPTGDYGYTF.

At least ten counts were recorded for this clonotype. The V call is TRBV15, the J call TRBJ2-5, with 7 nucleotides matching TRBD1. CDR1 LNHNV and CDR2 YYDKDF come from the germline V gene (reference sequence). The ends lost 8 bases at V and 4 bases at J; junction bases unmatched: 13. This CDR3 spans 15 amino acids. CDR3 in amino acids: CATQGEDFIGETQYF. CDR3 DNA sequence: TGTGCCACCCAGGGGGAAGACTTTATCGGAGAGACCCAGTACTTC. The full variable domain, in which reference TRBV15 and TRBJ2-5 provide the parts outside the CDR3, is DAMVIQNPRYQVTQFGKPVTLSCSQTLNHNVMYWYQQKSSQAPKLLFHYYDKDFNNEADTPDNFQSRRPNTSFCFLDIRSPGLGDTAMYLCATQGEDFIGETQYFGPGTRLLVL.

This sequence joins TRBV20-1 and TRBJ2-4; D is possibly TRBD1 or TRBD2 (6 bases each). Trimming cost V 4 bases and J 7 bases, with 20 bases left between them. The CDR3 is 15 residues long. Germline V CDR1 and CDR2: DFQATT, SNEGSKA (reference sequence). CDR3 DNA: TGCAGTGCTACACACGGACAGCGGGCGAGGAACATTCAGTACTTC. It is translated as CSATHGQRARNIQYF.

This clonotype has more than one count but fewer than ten. The gene calls are TRBV7-9 and TRBJ2-7; no definite D call. V was clipped by 5 bases and J by 4 bases, with 21 bases between them. Per germline, CDR1 SEHNR and CDR2 FQNEAQ (reference sequence). The length of the CDR3 is 16 residues. The CDR3 is CASSPPSSVTSYEQYF. DNA of the CDR3: TGTGCCAGCAGCCCTCCGTCGTCAGTCACGTCGTACGAGCAGTACTTC.

This clonotype was found a few times. The chain employs TRBV6-2 or TRBV6-3 and TRBJ2-1, with 9 bases matching TRBD1. The CDR3 loop spans 17 amino acids. Looked up from germline, CDR1 is MNHEY and CDR2 is SVGEGT. Trimming took 3 bases from V and 10 from J; bases not matched to a gene: 16. The CDR3 DNA reads as TGTGCCAGCAGTTATAACCCACGGGACAGGGCCCTACAGGAGCAGTTCTTC. It codes for CASSYNPRDRALQEQFF.

The V gene is TRBV20-1, the J gene TRBJ2-3; D may be TRBD1 (6 bases). There are 16 residues in the CDR3. The germline gives CDR1 DFQATT, CDR2 SNEGSKA (reference sequence). V lost 4 bases and J lost 0, with 17 bases in between. The DNA for the CDR3 is TGCAGTGCTACCCGGACAGCCACCTCTAGCACAGATACGCAGTATTTT. Translation: CSATRTATSSTDTQYF.

This clonotype was observed at least ten times. The V and J genes are TRBV12-3 or TRBV12-4 and TRBJ2-3; 10 bases map to TRBD2. V shed 7 bases, J shed 2 bases, and the junction held 9 bases outside the gene matches. CDR3 length: 16 amino acids. The CDR3 loop is CASIPGTSAFTDTQYF. In nucleotides, the CDR3 is TGTGCCAGCATTCCAGGGACTAGCGCGTTCACAGATACGCAGTATTTT.

The table lists this clonotype with a few counts. The chain is built from TRBV7-9 and TRBJ2-2, with no clear D. V lost 5 bases to trimming and J lost 1 base, with 11 bases between them. Germline lookup yields CDR1 SEHNR and CDR2 FQNEAQ (reference sequence). The CDR3 contains 15 residues. CDR3 in DNA: TGTGCCAGCAGCCCCGGGTCGGGGAACACCGGGGAGCTGTTTTTT. Protein sequence: CASSPGSGNTGELFF.

The sample holds a few counts of this clonotype. The rearrangement uses TRBV24-1 and TRBJ1-6; D unresolved. Germline V lookup: CDR1 KGHDR, CDR2 SFDVKD. The CDR3 is 16 amino acids. Trimming pared 6 bases from V and 8 bases from J, leaving 19 bases between. The CDR3 loop reads CATSFPRKEMDSPLHF. The CDR3 DNA is TGTGCCACCAGTTTTCCACGTAAGGAGATGGATTCACCCCTCCACTTT.

With regard to this clonotype: This clone may be a read error of a much larger clone one base away. The CDR3 DNA sequence: TGTGCCAGCAGCGTCAAATTGCCAGGGCTAAACATTCAGTACTTC. It codes for CASSVKLPGLNIQYF. The chain couples TRBV7-2 to TRBJ2-4, with a weak D call TRBD1 (5 bases). Germline loops: CDR1 SGHTA, CDR2 FQGNSA. The length of the CDR3 is 15 residues. V shed 5 bases and J shed 6 bases, with 17 bases lying between them. Full variable domain (missing parts from reference TRBV7-2 and TRBJ2-4): GAGVSQSPSNKVTEKGKDVELRCDPISGHTALYWYRQSLGQGLEFLIYFQGNSAPDKSGLPSDRFSAERTGGSVSTLTIQRTQQEDSAVYLCASSVKLPGLNIQYFGAGTRLSVL.

This clonotype was counted only a few times. The junction does not match germline at one end; this may be a read error. J is TRBJ1-5 and V is TRBV28; weak D call: TRBD1 (6 bases). The CDR3 extends over 14 amino acids. Germline loops: CDR1 MDHEN, CDR2 SYDVKM. CDR3 nucleotides: TGTGCCAGCAGTCCGCGGACAGTCAATCAGGCCCAGCATTTT. It codes for CASSPRTVNQAQHF.

This clonotype was recorded a few times. The chain carries TRBV6-2 or TRBV6-3 and TRBJ1-5; possibly TRBD1 for D (6 bases). The V and J ends lost 0 bases and 0 bases respectively, with 9 bases between them. Germline CDR1 is MNHEY and CDR2 is SVGEGT. The CDR3 totals 16 residues. The CDR3 region is CASSYSAGHSNQPQHF. CDR3 bases: TGTGCCAGCAGTTACTCAGCGGGACATAGCAATCAGCCCCAGCATTTT.